This entry is about one T cell receptor beta chain. Its antigen is still unknown. Germline V lookup: CDR1 DFQATT, CDR2 SNEGSKA (reference sequence). The CDR3 is 15 amino acids. The trim removed 3 bases at V and 3 bases at J, leaving 9 bases unmatched. It was with unique molecular identifiers that the TCRbeta library was prepared. In TCRdb, the PCR reads were re-called with MiXCR into one record per CDR3 protein. In the table there are a few hundred thousand distinct CDR3 sequences, 25% to 30% of which are singletons. The sample comes from a study of T-cell reconstitution after alpha-beta-depleted transplantation in children. Study-wide points: When one year had passed after transplant, most T-cell counts and diversity came from newly produced T cells. The high TCRbeta diversity at day 60 in some patients came from surviving recipient T cells and thymic progenitors. Reportedly, alpha-beta T cells present about two months post-transplant originated from several hundred expanded clones of graft origin.

This TCR derives from a boy under two years old with Wiskott-Aldrich syndrome, due to receive a stem cell transplant. V is TRBV20-1 and J is TRBJ2-5, with 8 bases aligning to TRBD2. This sample comprised PBMCs, obtained before TCRalphabeta/CD19-depleted stem cell transplant. The CDR3 spells CSASTAGVRKETQYF. CDR3 in DNA: TGCAGTGCTAGTACAGCGGGAGTTCGTAAAGAGACCCAGTACTTC.